One sample yielded the 13 T cell receptor beta chains listed below, sequenced in a study of T cell responses to AZD1222 COVID-19 vaccine. Only in-frame clones appear in the TCRdb table, and some are missing; sequencing was by immunoSEQ multiplex PCR. In the table there are about 180,000 clones, about 90% of which are singletons. Material: peripheral blood, obtained on day 0 of AZD1222 vaccination. The source is an adult in good health.

This clone was observed a single time. The CDR3 DNA follows: TGTGCCAGCTCACCTATATGGGGAGACGAGCAGTACTTC. Amino acid sequence: CASSPIWGDEQYF. This chain joins TRBV18 and TRBJ2-7, with D perhaps matching TRBD2 (5 bases). From germline, CDR1 is KGHSH and CDR2 LQKENI. V lost 3 bases and J lost 5, with 11 bases in between. The CDR3 covers 13 residues.

The V gene is TRBV10-3, the J gene TRBJ2-5, with TRBD2 matching over 11 bases. Germline V gene sequence: CDR1 ENHRY, CDR2 SYGVKD. Losses at the gene ends were 11 bases for V and 5 bases for J; bases not matched to a gene: 7. The CDR3 contains 13 residues. The CDR3, as DNA: TGTGCCTTTAGCGGGGGGGCTGAGGAGACCCAGTACTTC. Translation gives CAFSGGAEETQYF.

V is TRBV24-1 and J is TRBJ2-7, with a weak D call TRBD1 (6 bases). V dropped 6 bases and J dropped 2 bases, with 19 bases sitting between them. Germline CDR1 is KGHDR and CDR2 is SFDVKD. This CDR3 is built from 16 residues. The CDR3 DNA reads as TGTGCCACCAGTCCCCCCAGGGGTGGACGGGCCTACGAGCAGTACTTC. This codes for CATSPPRGGRAYEQYF.

The chain carries TRBV11-2 and TRBJ2-7, with no clear D. V was shortened by 2 bases and J by 5 bases, with 10 bases between the two germline ends. The CDR3 consists of 13 residues. Germline lookup yields CDR1 SGHAT and CDR2 FQNNGV. The CDR3 spells CASSLIQADEQYF. The DNA of the CDR3 is TGTGCCAGCAGCTTAATCCAGGCGGACGAGCAGTACTTC.

The gene calls are TRBV4-2 and TRBJ2-7; TRBD2 matches 11 bases. The CDR3 runs 15 residues. Trimming at V came to 0 bases and at J to 3 bases, leaving 1 base not matched to a gene. Germline CDR1 LGHNA, CDR2 YNFKEQ. CDR3 region: CASSQDSGRVYEQYF. In DNA, the CDR3 is TGTGCCAGCAGCCAAGATAGCGGGAGGGTCTACGAGCAGTACTTC.

The rearrangement links TRBV7-6 to TRBJ2-2, with D possibly being TRBD2 (6 bases). Trimming pared 8 bases from V and 0 bases from J, leaving 19 bases between. This CDR3 spans 17 amino acids. Germline lookup yields CDR1 SGHVS and CDR2 FNYEAQ. The CDR3 DNA reads as TGTGCCAGCGGGCCTAGTAGCGGATTCGCGAACACCGGGGAGCTGTTTTTT. This gives the protein CASGPSSGFANTGELFF.

This clone was counted a single time. The chain carries TRBV9 and TRBJ1-2; the match to TRBD1 covers 7 bases. V lost 3 bases and J lost 2; bases outside the gene matches: 7. CDR3 size: 15 residues. Per germline, CDR1 SGDLS and CDR2 YYNGEE. The chain's CDR3 is CASSAGTERNYGYTF. CDR3 nucleotide sequence: TGTGCCAGCAGCGCCGGGACAGAAAGAAACTATGGCTACACCTTC.

The chain couples TRBV12-5 to TRBJ2-5; a possible D gene is TRBD2 (6 bases). CDR3 length: 14 amino acids. Germline CDR1 LGHNT, CDR2 FRNRAP. Between the trimmed V and J ends, which lost 6 bases and 0 bases, there was a span of 11 bases. The DNA for the CDR3 is TGTGCTAGTGGCCCCGGGGGTTACCAAGAGACCCAGTACTTC. Residues: CASGPGGYQETQYF.

The chain has TRBV30 and TRBJ1-6; D uncertain. This CDR3 region has 17 residues. Germline V gene sequence: CDR1 GTSNPN, CDR2 SVGIG (reference sequence). Trimming cost V 1 base and J 0 bases, with 13 bases left between them. The CDR3 protein is CAWSGHGKSSYNSPLHF. Here the CDR3 DNA reads TGTGCCTGGAGTGGACACGGCAAGAGCTCCTATAATTCACCCCTCCACTTT.

The rearrangement uses TRBV28 and TRBJ2-1; 8 nucleotides align to TRBD1. V was pared by 6 bases and J by 4 bases, with 8 bases of the junction left unmatched. Germline CDR1 reads MDHEN; CDR2 reads SYDVKM. This CDR3 spans 15 amino acids. The DNA of the CDR3 is TGTGCCAGCAGCCAGTCACAGGGGGGATACAATGAGCAGTTCTTC. It yields the protein CASSQSQGGYNEQFF.

The chain has TRBV6-6 and TRBJ2-3; TRBD2 matches 7 bases. Germline-derived CDR1 and CDR2 are MNHNY and SVGAGI (reference sequence). This CDR3 has 13 residues. V trimming: 6 bases; J trimming: 0 bases; junction bases outside the gene matches: 0. CDR3 amino acids: CASRLASTDTQYF. The CDR3 DNA reads as TGTGCCAGCAGACTAGCGAGCACAGATACGCAGTATTTT.

J is TRBJ2-2 and V is TRBV2; TRBD1 matches 9 bases. V lost 6 bases to trimming and J lost 8 bases; unmatched junction nucleotides: 4. Germline CDR1 and CDR2: SNHLY and FYNNEI. This CDR3 has 13 residues. The CDR3 is CASRQGASGELFF. CDR3 nucleotide sequence: TGTGCCAGCAGACAGGGGGCGTCAGGGGAGCTGTTTTTT.

About this clone itself: This sample includes further DNA sequences coding for the same CDR3. J is TRBJ1-1 and V is TRBV19; 12 bases map to TRBD1. Germline CDR1 and CDR2: LNHDA and SQIVND (reference sequence). The trim removed 1 base at V and 8 bases at J, leaving 2 bases unmatched. The CDR3 has 14 amino acids. In DNA form, the CDR3 reads TGTGCCAGTAGTATAGTAGGGACAGGGGGCGAAGCTTTCTTT. Residues: CASSIVGTGGEAFF.